Given below is one TCR beta chain in context. Antigen: not known. These data are taken from a study of beta chain features in type 1 diabetes. General study points: People with Type 1 diabetes carried modestly yet significantly shorter TCRB CDR3s in all four CD4+ subsets. In the patient group, naive, central memory and Treg TCRB repertoires seemed more alike than in the healthy donor group. It was not settled here whether HLA type affects TCRB rearrangement.

Germline V gene data show CDR1 as SNHLY and CDR2 as FYNNEI. This CDR3 is 14 amino acids long. The V and J ends lost 2 bases and 5 bases respectively, with 10 bases between them. Purity exceeded 98% in all sorted populations. The whole isolated RNA underwent reverse transcription, so sequencing captured expressed TCRB transcripts. Sequenced by immunoSEQ multiplex PCR; TCRdb stores in-frame clones only, minus some. In the table there are over 600,000 clones, 9.5% to 15% of which are singletons. This chain uses TRBV2 with TRBJ1-5; perhaps TRBD1 as D (5 bases). The TCR originated in a man aged 25 to 40 with type 1 diabetes. Sequenced input: naive CD4+ T cells from blood. The CDR3 protein is CASSEQGEDQPQHF. CDR3 coding DNA: TGTGCCAGCAGTGAACAGGGTGAGGATCAGCCCCAGCATTTT.